Following are 3 T cell receptor beta chains from one sample sequenced in a study of shared clonotypes between healthy human individuals. Naive CD8 cells comprised CD45RO-negative, CCR7-positively selected cells, excluding terminally differentiated effector memory CD45RA+ cells. Clones were read by immunoSEQ multiplex PCR, and TCRdb kept only the in-frame ones, dropping some. The sample shows roughly 2 million clones, approximately 94% of them seen only once. The sequencing input was naive CD8+ T cells sorted from blood. The origin of the receptors is a man younger than 30 in good health.

This sequence joins TRBV30 and TRBJ2-1, with 9 nucleotides matching TRBD2. CDR1 and CDR2 (germline): GTSNPN, SVGIG (reference sequence). J lost 2 bases, V lost 1 base, and 6 bases had no gene match. The CDR3 has 16 amino acids. The CDR3 sequence is CAWSAPSGDPYNEQFF. Here the CDR3 DNA reads TGTGCCTGGAGTGCGCCTAGCGGGGACCCCTACAATGAGCAGTTCTTC.

The chain links TRBV5-4 to TRBJ2-5; 11 bases map to TRBD2. From germline, CDR1 is SGHNT and CDR2 YYREEE (reference sequence). The CDR3 totals 15 residues. Trimming took 1 base from V and 4 from J; bases not matched to a gene: 3. The CDR3 nucleotides read TGTGCCAGCAGCTTGAGTCTAGCGGGGGGAGAGACCCAGTACTTC. Amino acid sequence: CASSLSLAGGETQYF.

The chain employs TRBV5-1 and TRBJ2-3, with 10 bases lining up with TRBD2. From germline, CDR1 is SGHRS and CDR2 YFSETQ. The CDR3 has 16 residues. The V gene end was trimmed by 0 bases and the J gene end by 1 base; junction bases not matched to a gene: 2. The CDR3 reads CASSLVAGGGTDTQYF. The CDR3 DNA sequence: TGCGCCAGCAGCTTGGTAGCGGGAGGAGGCACAGATACGCAGTATTTT.